The clone carrying this T cell receptor beta chain has more than one count but fewer than ten. Its target is not known. The source of the sample is a study of cytomegalovirus exposure and HLA in healthy donors. Regarding the study as a whole: Researchers left out some V segments, among them TRBV6-2 and TRBV6-3, as indistinguishable. The study recorded 164 TCR beta chains that were cytomegalovirus-associated. TCR beta V- and J-gene trimming, according to a later analysis, was linked to a missense DCLRE1C variant.

Primers for the PCR totalled 60 Vbeta and 13 Jbeta. Using immunoSEQ multiplex PCR, the repertoire was profiled, and TCRdb retains in-frame clones only, with some absent. The data contain some 200,000 clones, roughly 80% of them singletons. V shed 4 bases, J shed 0 bases, and the junction held 5 bases outside the gene matches. CDR3 length: 15 residues. Germline CDR1 is SGHRS and CDR2 is YFSETQ. Sequencing was done on a sample of PBMCs. The V call is TRBV5-1, the J call TRBJ1-1, with 8 bases aligning to TRBD1. The TCR sequence derives from a man aged 40-50 years in good health and CMV-seropositive. The CDR3 loop is CASSPQGVMNTEAFF. The CDR3 DNA follows: TGCGCCAGCAGCCCACAGGGGGTTATGAACACTGAAGCTTTCTTT.